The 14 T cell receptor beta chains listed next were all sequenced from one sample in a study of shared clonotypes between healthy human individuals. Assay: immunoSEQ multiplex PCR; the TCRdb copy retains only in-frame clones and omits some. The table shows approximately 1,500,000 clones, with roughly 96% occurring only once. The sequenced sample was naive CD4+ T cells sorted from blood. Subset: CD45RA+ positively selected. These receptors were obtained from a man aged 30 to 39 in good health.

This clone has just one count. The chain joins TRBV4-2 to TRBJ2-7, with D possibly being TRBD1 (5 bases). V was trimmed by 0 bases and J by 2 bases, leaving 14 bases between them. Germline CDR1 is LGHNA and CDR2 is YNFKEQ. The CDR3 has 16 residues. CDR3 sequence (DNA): TGTGCCAGCAGCCAAGATTACCGTCAGGACACCTACGAGCAGTACTTC. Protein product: CASSQDYRQDTYEQYF.

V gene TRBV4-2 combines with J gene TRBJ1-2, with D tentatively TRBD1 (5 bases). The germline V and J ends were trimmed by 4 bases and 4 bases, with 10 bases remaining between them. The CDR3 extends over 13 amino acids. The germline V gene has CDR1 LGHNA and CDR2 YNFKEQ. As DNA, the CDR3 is TGTGCCAGCAGCCCCACAGGAGCCTATGGCTACACCTTC. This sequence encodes CASSPTGAYGYTF.

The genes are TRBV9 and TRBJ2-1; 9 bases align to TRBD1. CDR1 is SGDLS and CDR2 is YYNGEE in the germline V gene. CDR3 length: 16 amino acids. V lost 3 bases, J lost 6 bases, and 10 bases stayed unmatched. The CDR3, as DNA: TGTGCCAGCAGCGACCGCCCGGGACAGGGTCCCAATGAGCAGTTCTTC. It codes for CASSDRPGQGPNEQFF.

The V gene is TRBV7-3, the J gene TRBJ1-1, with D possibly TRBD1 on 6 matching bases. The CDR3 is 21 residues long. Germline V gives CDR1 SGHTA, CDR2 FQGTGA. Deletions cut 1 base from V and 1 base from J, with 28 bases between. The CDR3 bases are TGTGCCAGCAGCTTAAAGCCGGGGCAAGGACAGTTCGGGAGTCGGAACACTGAAGCTTTCTTT. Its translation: CASSLKPGQGQFGSRNTEAFF.

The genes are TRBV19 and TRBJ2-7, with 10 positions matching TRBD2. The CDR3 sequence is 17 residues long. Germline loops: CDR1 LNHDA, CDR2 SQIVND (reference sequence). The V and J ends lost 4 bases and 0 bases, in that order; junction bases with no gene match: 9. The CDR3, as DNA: TGTGCCAGTAGTACCGCCGCCCTAGCGGGAGCCTCCTACGAGCAGTACTTC. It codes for CASSTAALAGASYEQYF.

DNA of the CDR3: TGTGCCAGCAGCTCCGTGTCAGGGAGCACCGGGGAGCTGTTTTTT. Residues: CASSSVSGSTGELFF. The chain joins TRBV7-3 to TRBJ2-2, with D perhaps assigned TRBD1 or TRBD2 (5 bases each). CDR1 and CDR2 from the germline V gene are SGHTA and FQGTGA. The CDR3 length is 15 residues. V was shortened by 4 bases and J by 4 bases, with 13 bases between the two germline ends.

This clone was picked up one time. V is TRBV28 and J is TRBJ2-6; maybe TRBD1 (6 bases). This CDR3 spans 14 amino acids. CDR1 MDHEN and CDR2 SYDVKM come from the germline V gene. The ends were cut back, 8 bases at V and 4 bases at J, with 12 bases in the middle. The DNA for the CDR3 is TGTGCCAGCGCTACAGGGTCCGGGGCCAACGTCCTGACTTTC. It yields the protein CASATGSGANVLTF.

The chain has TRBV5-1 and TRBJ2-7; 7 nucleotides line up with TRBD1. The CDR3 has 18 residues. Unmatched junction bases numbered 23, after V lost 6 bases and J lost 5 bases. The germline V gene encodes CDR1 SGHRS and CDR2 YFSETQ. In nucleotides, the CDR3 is TGCGCCAGCAAGATGGGACCTGAACAGGGGTTGGGTATAAACGAGCAGTACTTC. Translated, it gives CASKMGPEQGLGINEQYF. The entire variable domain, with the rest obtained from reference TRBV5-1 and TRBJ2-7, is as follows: KAGVTQTPRYLIKTRGQQVTLSCSPISGHRSVSWYQQTPGQGLQFLFEYFSETQRNKGNFPGRFSGRQFSNSRSEMNVSTLELGDSALYLCASKMGPEQGLGINEQYFGPGTRLTVT.

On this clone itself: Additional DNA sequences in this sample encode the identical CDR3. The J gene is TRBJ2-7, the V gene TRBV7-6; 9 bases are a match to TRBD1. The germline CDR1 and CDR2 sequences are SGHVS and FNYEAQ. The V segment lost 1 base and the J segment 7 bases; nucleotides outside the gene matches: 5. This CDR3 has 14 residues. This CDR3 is CASSLVQGAGEQYF. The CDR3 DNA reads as TGTGCCAGCAGCTTAGTACAGGGGGCAGGGGAGCAGTACTTC.

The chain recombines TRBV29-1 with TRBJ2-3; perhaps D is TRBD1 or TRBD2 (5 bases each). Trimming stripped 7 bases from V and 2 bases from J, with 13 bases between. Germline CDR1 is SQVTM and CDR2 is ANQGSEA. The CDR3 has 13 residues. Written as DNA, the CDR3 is TGCAGCGCCTCGGGACGGACCACAGATACGCAGTATTTT. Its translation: CSASGRTTDTQYF.

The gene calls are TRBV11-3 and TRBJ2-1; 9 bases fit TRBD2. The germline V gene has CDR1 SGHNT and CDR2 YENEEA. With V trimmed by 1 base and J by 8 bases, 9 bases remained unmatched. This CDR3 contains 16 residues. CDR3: CASSLVLAGGPDEQFF. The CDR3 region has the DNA TGTGCCAGCAGCTTAGTTTTGGCGGGAGGGCCAGATGAGCAGTTCTTC.

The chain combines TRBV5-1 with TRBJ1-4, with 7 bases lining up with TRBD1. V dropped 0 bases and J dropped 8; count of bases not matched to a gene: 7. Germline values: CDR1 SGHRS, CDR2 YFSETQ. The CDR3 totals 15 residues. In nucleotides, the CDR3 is TGCGCCAGCAGCTTGGAAGGGGGCTGGGGGGAAAAACTGTTTTTT. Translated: CASSLEGGWGEKLFF.

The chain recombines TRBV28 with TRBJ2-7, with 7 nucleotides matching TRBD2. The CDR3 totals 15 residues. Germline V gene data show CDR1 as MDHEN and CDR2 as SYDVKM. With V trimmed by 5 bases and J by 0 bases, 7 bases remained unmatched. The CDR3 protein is CASSTPGLFSYEQYF. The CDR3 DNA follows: TGTGCCAGCAGTACACCGGGACTATTCTCCTACGAGCAGTACTTC.

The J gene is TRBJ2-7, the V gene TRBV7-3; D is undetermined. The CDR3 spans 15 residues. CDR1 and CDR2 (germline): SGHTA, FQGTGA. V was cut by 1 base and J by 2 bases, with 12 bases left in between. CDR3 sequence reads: CASSLRGQLPYEQYF. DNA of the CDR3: TGTGCCAGCAGCTTAAGAGGCCAGCTTCCCTACGAGCAGTACTTC.